This record looks at one T cell receptor beta chain sequence and its context. Its target is not known. The assay was immunoSEQ multiplex PCR, and TCRdb's table has in-frame clones only and misses some. Here the sample spans tens of thousands of clones, 92% being singletons. The record originates from a study of resident and recirculating memory T cells in vitiligo. Regarding the study as a whole: Sequences differed between biopsy sites and patients, suggesting private specificity.

Specimen: blood. The receptor was isolated from a male donor with vitiligo.

CDR3 region: CASRPPSISGANVLTF. DNA for the CDR3: TGTGCCAGCAGGCCGCCCAGTATCTCTGGGGCCAACGTCCTGACTTTC. The chain joins TRBV28 to TRBJ2-6; no reliable D call. Deletions cut 6 bases from V and 0 bases from J, with 12 bases between. Germline CDR1 reads MDHEN; CDR2 reads SYDVKM. The CDR3 loop spans 16 amino acids.